A single sample is the source of the 8 T cell receptor beta chains below, sequenced in a study of T cells in Graves' hyperthyroidism and ophthalmopathy. It was RNA transcripts that yielded the amplified TCR beta CDR3 regions. Using the HTBI primer set, a first-round RT-PCR was run on the TCR CDR3. TCRdb re-called the multiplex PCR reads with MiXCR, one entry per CDR3 protein. The data contain about 640,000 distinct CDR3 sequences, 20% of them singletons. Sequenced material: blood. These receptors were taken from a man aged 30-40 years with Graves' ophthalmopathy.

This clonotype was detected many times. CDR3 amino acids: CASSLHRGPYEQYF. CDR3 bases: TGTGCCAGCAGCTTACACAGGGGACCCTACGAGCAGTACTTC. V gene TRBV7-8 combines with J gene TRBJ2-7, with 7 bases identical to TRBD1. Losses at the gene ends were 2 bases for V and 2 bases for J; bases not matched to a gene: 3. The germline V gene encodes CDR1 SGHVS and CDR2 FQNEAQ. The CDR3 extends over 14 amino acids.

This clonotype appeared a few times. The V call is TRBV28, the J call TRBJ2-7; D possibly matches TRBD1 or TRBD2 (5 bases each). V dropped 4 bases and J dropped 9 bases, with 19 bases sitting between them. Germline V lookup: CDR1 MDHEN, CDR2 SYDVKM. The CDR3 is 14 amino acids. The CDR3 bases are TGTGCCAGCAGTTACTCGGTCAGGGAGTCTGGGCAGTACTTC. Translation: CASSYSVRESGQYF.

In its sample, this clonotype was seen a few times. The chain joins TRBV7-9 to TRBJ1-4; possibly TRBD1 for D (5 bases). Germline CDR1 SEHNR, CDR2 FQNEAQ (reference sequence). Trimming pared 5 bases from V and 8 bases from J, leaving 9 bases between. The CDR3 is made up of 12 amino acids. Written as DNA, the CDR3 is TGTGCCAGCAGCGCCCGGGGGGAAAAACTGTTTTTT. It encodes CASSARGEKLFF.

The rearrangement links TRBV11-2 to TRBJ2-1, with 7 nucleotides matching TRBD2. This CDR3 spans 14 amino acids. CDR1 is SGHAT, CDR2 FQNNGV, per germline. V was clipped by 7 bases and J by 9 bases; unmatched bases: 12. CDR3 amino acids: CASTTIAGRGEQFF. DNA of the CDR3: TGTGCCAGCACCACTATAGCGGGTCGAGGTGAGCAGTTCTTC.

The chain joins TRBV6-2 or TRBV6-3 to TRBJ2-7, with unresolved D. The V end was cut by 6 bases, the J end by 5 bases, with 14 bases between. This CDR3 is 13 amino acids long. Germline V gene lookup returns CDR1 MNHEY and CDR2 SVGEGT. The CDR3 loop reads CASRESLRDEQYF. The CDR3 DNA reads as TGTGCCAGCAGAGAAAGTTTACGGGACGAGCAGTACTTC.

Written as DNA, the CDR3 is TGTGCCAGCAGGGGGGGCCGTCCGGGACAGGGGGTAATCGGCTACACCTTC. Encoded protein: CASRGGRPGQGVIGYTF. This chain joins TRBV28 and TRBJ1-2; 11 positions match TRBD1. The CDR3 extends over 17 amino acids. The germline CDR1 and CDR2 sequences are MDHEN and SYDVKM. V trimming: 6 bases; J trimming: 8 bases; junction bases outside the gene matches: 17.

In this sample, this clonotype turned up a few times. The chain couples TRBV5-4 to TRBJ2-1; D is possibly TRBD2 (6 bases). The germline gives CDR1 SGHNT, CDR2 YYREEE (reference sequence). CDR3 length equals 14 residues. V lost 1 base, J lost 9 bases, and 14 bases lay in between. The CDR3 DNA reads TGTGCCAGCAGCTTGAGGGCGGGAATCATTGAGCAGTTCTTC. Its translation: CASSLRAGIIEQFF. The full variable domain, rest sourced from reference TRBV5-4 and TRBJ2-1, is ETGVTQSPTHLIKTRGQQVTLRCSSQSGHNTVSWYQQALGQGPQFIFQYYREEENGRGNFPPRFSGLQFPNYSSELNVNALELDDSALYLCASSLRAGIIEQFFGPGTRLTVL.

This clonotype was observed at least ten times. The rearrangement joins TRBV20-1 to TRBJ2-7; D gene ambiguous. The CDR3 covers 14 residues. CDR1 is DFQATT and CDR2 is SNEGSKA in the germline V gene (reference sequence). Deletions cut 0 bases from V and 5 bases from J, with 14 bases between. In DNA, the CDR3 is TGCAGTGCTAGAGATCTGGGAAAATCGGACGAGCAGTACTTC. Its translation is CSARDLGKSDEQYF.